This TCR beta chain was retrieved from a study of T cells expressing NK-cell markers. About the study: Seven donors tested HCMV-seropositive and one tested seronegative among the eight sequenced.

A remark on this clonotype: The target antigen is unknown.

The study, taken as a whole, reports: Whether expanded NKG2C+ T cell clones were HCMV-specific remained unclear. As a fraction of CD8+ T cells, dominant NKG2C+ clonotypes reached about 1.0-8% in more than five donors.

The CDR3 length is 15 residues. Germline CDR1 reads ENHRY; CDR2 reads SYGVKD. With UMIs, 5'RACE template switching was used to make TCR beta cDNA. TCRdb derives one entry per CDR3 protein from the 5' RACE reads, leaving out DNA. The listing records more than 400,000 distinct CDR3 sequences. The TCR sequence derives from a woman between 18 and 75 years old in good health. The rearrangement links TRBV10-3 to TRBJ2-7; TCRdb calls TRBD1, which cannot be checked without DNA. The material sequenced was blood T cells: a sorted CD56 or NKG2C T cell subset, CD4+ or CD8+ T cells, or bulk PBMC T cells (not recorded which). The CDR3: CAISEEMVGDYEQYF.